A selection of T cell receptor beta chains follows, all from one sample in a study of T cell responses to AZD1222 COVID-19 vaccine. Sequencing used immunoSEQ multiplex PCR; TCRdb keeps in-frame clones, though not all of them. The table has about 150,000 clones, 88% seen once. The source material was peripheral blood, sampled on day 0 of AZD1222 vaccination. The receptors originated from an adult in good health. The CDR3 runs from the conserved cysteine through the conserved F or W. A D gene is named only where the DNA matches it firmly. Not all rows give a size; the values are once, few, many and, for expanded clones, a class.

V,D,size,J,length,CDR3,DNA
TRBV30,NA,NA,TRBJ1-4,14,CAWSVRRSNEKLFF,TGTGCCTGGAGTGTACGCAGATCTAATGAAAAACTGTTTTTT
TRBV14,NA,NA,TRBJ2-2,13,CASSQARSGALFF,TGTGCCAGCAGCCAGGCAAGGAGTGGCGCGCTGTTTTTT
TRBV28,NA,NA,TRBJ1-5,14,CASSPRGRNQPQHF,TGTGCCAGCAGTCCGCGGGGGCGCAATCAGCCCCAGCATTTT
TRBV7-9,TRBD2,NA,TRBJ2-3,15,CASSRTSGSGDTQYF,TGTGCCAGCAGCCGGACTAGCGGATCCGGAGATACGCAGTATTTT
TRBV7-9,TRBD2,NA,TRBJ2-7,17,CASSLVNRTRNGYEQYF,TGTGCCAGCAGCTTAGTTAACCGGACTAGAAATGGATACGAGCAGTACTTC
TRBV7-6,NA,NA,TRBJ2-3,14,CASSLSAGTDTQYF,TGTGCCAGCAGCTTATCCGCCGGCACAGATACGCAGTATTTT
TRBV5-4,NA,NA,TRBJ2-7,13,CASSRTGRDEQYF,TGTGCCAGCAGCAGGACAGGGAGGGACGAGCAGTACTTC
TRBV28,NA,few,TRBJ1-3,11,CASSIGNTIYF,TGTGCCAGCAGTATTGGAAACACCATATATTTT
TRBV6-4,TRBD2,NA,TRBJ2-1,15,CASSELAGGADEQFF,TGTGCCAGCAGTGAGCTAGCGGGAGGGGCTGATGAGCAGTTCTTC
TRBV27,NA,few,TRBJ2-3,11,CASQSTDTQYF,TGTGCCAGCCAAAGCACAGATACGCAGTATTTT
TRBV7-9,TRBD2,NA,TRBJ2-3,13,CASSPDGGNTQYF,TGTGCCAGCAGCCCGGACGGGGGGAATACGCAGTATTTT
TRBV24-1,NA,NA,TRBJ1-5,13,CATSRGSNQPQHF,TGTGCCACCAGTCGGGGGAGCAATCAGCCCCAGCATTTT
TRBV7-2,NA,NA,TRBJ2-3,15,CASSLAGWGTDTQYF,TGTGCCAGCAGCTTAGCGGGTTGGGGCACAGATACGCAGTATTTT
TRBV9,NA,NA,TRBJ1-5,14,CASSPWDGGQPQHF,TGTGCCAGCAGCCCTTGGGACGGGGGTCAGCCCCAGCATTTT
TRBV7-2,TRBD2,NA,TRBJ2-7,15,CASSFAAGGTYEQYF,TGTGCCAGCAGCTTCGCGGCGGGAGGGACCTACGAGCAGTACTTC
TRBV28,NA,NA,TRBJ1-2,17,CASSLSGPSGLGYGYTF,TGTGCCAGCAGCCTATCGGGACCCTCGGGGTTAGGCTATGGCTACACCTTC
TRBV24-1,NA,once,TRBJ1-4,16,CATRPPCKVRGEKLFF,TGTGCCACCAGACCACCTTGCAAGGTCCGGGGTGAAAAACTGTTTTTT
TRBV7-9,NA,NA,TRBJ1-5,14,CASSRGVSNQPQHF,TGTGCCAGCAGCCGTGGGGTTTCCAATCAGCCCCAGCATTTT
TRBV6-2/TRBV6-3,NA,NA,TRBJ2-1,16,CASSYPELFYYNEQFF,TGTGCCAGCAGTTACCCTGAGTTGTTCTACTACAATGAGCAGTTCTTC
TRBV3-1/TRBV3-2,NA,few,TRBJ1-4,16,CASSQESSTRNEKLFF,TGTGCCAGCAGCCAAGAATCGTCCACCCGGAATGAAAAACTGTTTTTT
TRBV9,NA,NA,TRBJ2-7,14,CASSVTPGQREQYF,TGTGCCAGCAGCGTAACCCCGGGGCAGAGGGAGCAGTACTTC
TRBV7-8,TRBD1,NA,TRBJ1-1,17,CASSLRVKTGSLPEAFF,TGTGCCAGCAGCTTACGGGTCAAGACAGGGTCCCTCCCTGAAGCTTTCTTT
TRBV6-2/TRBV6-3,NA,NA,TRBJ2-1,12,CASSYLDNEQFF,TGTGCCAGCAGTTACCTTGACAATGAGCAGTTCTTC
TRBV28,NA,NA,TRBJ2-7,15,CASSPFRGRTYEQYF,TGTGCCAGCAGCCCTTTTAGGGGGAGGACCTACGAGCAGTACTTC
TRBV7-8,NA,NA,TRBJ1-4,16,CASSSIRGEDGEKLFF,TGTGCCAGCAGCTCAATAAGGGGGGAGGATGGGGAAAAACTGTTTTTT
TRBV4-1,TRBD1,NA,TRBJ1-2,15,CASSQAETGSYGYTF,TGCGCCAGCAGCCAAGCCGAGACAGGGAGTTACGGCTACACCTTC
TRBV4-1,NA,once,TRBJ1-3,17,CASSLLSGDLSGNTIYF,TGCGCCAGCAGCCTCCTGAGTGGGGATCTCTCTGGAAACACCATATATTTT
TRBV28,NA,NA,TRBJ1-1,14,CASFQGGGRAEAFF,TGTGCCAGCTTCCAAGGCGGGGGGCGGGCTGAAGCTTTCTTT
TRBV19,NA,NA,TRBJ1-4,15,CASSIVPRTNEKLFF,TGTGCCAGTAGTATTGTCCCGCGGACTAATGAAAAACTGTTTTTT
TRBV7-3,NA,few,TRBJ2-1,15,CASSPQGRSYNEQFF,TGTGCCAGCAGCCCCCAGGGGCGGAGTTACAATGAGCAGTTCTTC
TRBV5-1,TRBD1,NA,TRBJ1-6,20,CASSLRGQGTESSYNSPLHF,TGCGCCAGCAGCTTGAGGGGACAGGGGACGGAAAGCTCCTATAATTCACCCCTCCACTTT
TRBV19,NA,NA,TRBJ1-2,13,CASTWGQSYGYTF,TGTGCCAGTACGTGGGGGCAGTCCTATGGCTACACCTTC
TRBV5-6,TRBD1,NA,TRBJ1-2,12,CASSRQGAGYTF,TGTGCCAGCAGCCGACAGGGGGCTGGCTACACCTTC
TRBV2,NA,NA,TRBJ2-2,13,CASSILNTGELFF,TGTGCCAGCAGCATACTTAACACCGGGGAGCTGTTTTTT
TRBV18,TRBD1,once,TRBJ2-5,14,CASSPWTGEETQYF,TGTGCCAGCTCACCATGGACAGGGGAAGAGACCCAGTACTTC
TRBV5-1,NA,NA,TRBJ2-7,13,CASTPGRSYEQYF,TGCGCCAGCACCCCGGGACGGAGCTACGAGCAGTACTTC
TRBV3-1/TRBV3-2,TRBD1,once,TRBJ2-3,14,CASSRGQGADTQYF,TGTGCCAGCAGCCGGGGACAGGGGGCAGATACGCAGTATTTT
TRBV28,NA,NA,TRBJ1-2,15,CASSPPGTRLWGYTF,TGTGCCAGCAGTCCGCCAGGGACGCGTTTATGGGGCTACACCTTC
TRBV18,TRBD2,NA,TRBJ2-3,15,CASSPLAGVGDTQYF,TGTGCCAGCTCACCACTAGCGGGAGTGGGAGATACGCAGTATTTT
TRBV28,NA,NA,TRBJ2-4,18,CASSPRPNRVSAKNIQYF,TGTGCCAGCAGTCCCCGACCAAACAGGGTTTCAGCCAAAAACATTCAGTACTTC
TRBV6-5,NA,NA,TRBJ1-5,12,CASGQYNQPQHF,TGTGCCAGCGGACAGTACAATCAGCCCCAGCATTTT
TRBV24-1,TRBD1,NA,TRBJ2-1,17,CATSDLPRDSSYNEQFF,TGTGCCACCAGTGATTTGCCCCGGGACAGCTCCTACAATGAGCAGTTCTTC
TRBV5-6,TRBD2,NA,TRBJ2-7,15,CASSLLSGASYEQYF,TGTGCCAGCAGCTTGTTAAGCGGGGCCTCCTACGAGCAGTACTTC
TRBV19,TRBD2,once,TRBJ2-1,16,CASSIGGTWGGNEQFF,TGTGCCAGTAGTATCGGCGGGACCTGGGGGGGCAATGAGCAGTTCTTC
TRBV7-3,NA,NA,TRBJ2-1,15,CASSLGRSPYNEQFF,TGTGCCAGCAGCTTAGGTAGAAGCCCCTACAATGAGCAGTTCTTC
TRBV3-1/TRBV3-2,TRBD1,NA,TRBJ2-7,18,CASSQVGGQGKASYEQYF,TGTGCCAGCAGCCAAGTGGGGGGACAGGGGAAGGCTTCCTACGAGCAGTACTTC
TRBV25-1,NA,NA,TRBJ2-7,14,CASSGGWESGEQYF,TGTGCCAGCAGTGGAGGCTGGGAATCCGGCGAGCAGTACTTC
TRBV19,NA,NA,TRBJ2-5,13,CASSRGRQETQYF,TGTGCCAGTAGTAGGGGACGTCAAGAGACCCAGTACTTC
TRBV12-5,NA,NA,TRBJ2-7,12,CASAPGVGEQYF,TGTGCTAGTGCGCCCGGGGTAGGCGAGCAGTACTTC
TRBV29-1,NA,NA,TRBJ1-1,14,CSVQKGVGNGRAFF,TGCAGCGTCCAAAAAGGGGTAGGAAATGGTCGGGCTTTCTTT
TRBV3-1/TRBV3-2,TRBD1,NA,TRBJ1-1,15,CASSRPGQVNTEAFF,TGTGCCAGCAGCCGCCCGGGACAGGTGAACACTGAAGCTTTCTTT
TRBV5-8,NA,once,TRBJ2-1,17,CASSDILGGDSYNEQFF,TGTGCCAGCAGCGACATATTGGGCGGTGACTCCTACAATGAGCAGTTCTTC
TRBV14,TRBD1,NA,TRBJ1-1,13,CASSRKQGTEAFF,TGTGCCAGCAGCCGTAAACAGGGGACTGAAGCTTTCTTT